Listed below are T cell receptor beta chains from one sample, sequenced in a study of tumor and adjacent non-tumor tissue in lung cancer. Via MiXCR, TCRdb re-called the multiplex PCR reads, giving one row per CDR3 protein. The sample lists tens of thousands of distinct CDR3 sequences, around 60% seen once, with 20% in the top ten. The sample was lung tumor tissue. The source of these receptors is a man aged 50-60 years with non-small cell lung cancer. Both conserved end residues are part of each CDR3. A D gene is named only where the DNA matches it firmly. The size field is filled for only some rows; it gives once, few, many or a size class.

v_call,j_call,d_call,clone_size,cdr3_nt,cdr3_aa
TRBV6-1,TRBJ2-1,.,.,TGTGCCAGCAGTGAAGTTTTGGCGAATGAGCAGTTCTTC,CASSEVLANEQFF
TRBV11-1,TRBJ2-7,.,many,TGTGCCAGCGGCTTATGGCAGCGTAACGGCGAGCAGTACTTC,CASGLWQRNGEQYF
TRBV4-2,TRBJ2-3,TRBD2,.,TGTGCCAGCAGCCAAGATTTAGCTAGCGGGAGGGCTCAGGATACGCAGTATTTT,CASSQDLASGRAQDTQYF
TRBV11-2,TRBJ1-4,TRBD1,.,TGTGCCAGCAGCCTTGGACAGGAGGCTTTAACTAATGAAAAGCTGTTTTTT,CASSLGQEALTNEKLFF
TRBV4-1,TRBJ2-4,.,few,TGCGCCAGCAGCCAAAAAAATCGACTAGGAGACATTCAGTACTTC,CASSQKNRLGDIQYF
TRBV30,TRBJ1-1,.,.,TGTGCCTGGAGTAACACAGGGTGGAGTACTGAAGCTTTCTTT,CAWSNTGWSTEAFF
TRBV11-2,TRBJ2-1,TRBD2,.,TGCGCCAGTAGCACCGGGACTAGCGGGGGGGCCCAGGGGCAGTTCTTC,CASSTGTSGGAQGQFF
TRBV5-1,TRBJ2-3,TRBD2,.,TGCACCAGCACCAGAAAGGCTAGCGGGGCTCCAGATACACAGTATTTT,CTSTRKASGAPDTQYF
TRBV11-2,TRBJ2-7,.,once,TGTGCCAGCAGTTTAGCCCGGGTGGGAAGCTACGAGCAGTACTTC,CASSLARVGSYEQYF
TRBV5-1,TRBJ1-5,.,many,TGCGCCAGCAGCTCGGAGGGGCAGTCACAGCCCCAGCATTTT,CASSSEGQSQPQHF
TRBV5-1,TRBJ1-1,.,.,TGCGCCAGCAGGTTGGGAAACACTGAAGCTTTCTTT,CASRLGNTEAFF
TRBV2,TRBJ2-5,TRBD2,.,TGTGCCAGCACGGGAGGAGGTGTAGGGACCCAGTACTTC,CASTGGGVGTQYF
TRBV28,TRBJ2-5,.,many,TGTGCCAGCAGTTTATCTGACCCACTCTCGGAGACCCAGTACTTC,CASSLSDPLSETQYF
TRBV6-6,TRBJ2-7,TRBD2,many,TGTGCCAGCAGTTCCGAAAGCGGGGCTGCCTACGAGCAGTACTTC,CASSSESGAAYEQYF
TRBV28,TRBJ1-6,.,.,TGTGCCAGAAGTTCGGCTGAGGGGCATTCACCCCTCCACTTT,CARSSAEGHSPLHF
TRBV4-1,TRBJ2-1,.,.,TGCGCCAGCAGCCAAGATTCACCGTCGGACGATGAGCTGTTCTTC,CASSQDSPSDDELFF
TRBV7-2,TRBJ2-7,TRBD2,.,TGTGCCAGCAGCTCGACGGGAGGGGGGGGTTACGAGCAGTACTTC,CASSSTGGGGYEQYF